This T cell receptor beta chain was recovered during a study of blood T cell repertoires in COVID-19. Study-wide context: T cells, B-cell-depleted T cells, or PBMCs supplied cDNA or gDNA.

The CDR3 is made up of 17 amino acids. From germline, CDR1 is SGHRS and CDR2 YFSETQ. The V and J ends lost 3 bases and 5 bases respectively, with 18 bases between them. This clone was recorded once. Cohorts were based on clinical histories the participants reported. Shortly before study entry, within 2 weeks, exposed participants had met a COVID-19 case. Source study methods: Quantification of nucleated cells was approximated via reference gene primer amplification. The repertoire was sequenced with immunoSEQ multiplex PCR; TCRdb's copy has only in-frame clones and lacks some. V and J calls and clone size come straight from that table; D and trimming were deduced from the DNA. This sample has about 180,000 clones, with over 70% found just once.

Sequencing used PBMCs or T cells enriched from blood (not recorded which). This sequence originates from a man between 60 and 75 years old who had been exposed to COVID-19. The chain has TRBV5-1 and TRBJ1-6; D is perhaps TRBD1 (5 bases). CDR3 loop: CASSSSPWRGNNSPLHF. The DNA of the CDR3 is TGCGCCAGCAGCTCCTCTCCCTGGAGGGGCAATAATTCACCCCTCCACTTT.